The entry below describes one TCR beta chain. It was with 60 Vbeta and 13 Jbeta primers that the PCR ran. The data were produced by immunoSEQ multiplex PCR, yet TCRdb's version contains in-frame clones alone and is incomplete. The sample carries 150,000 to 200,000 clones, roughly 85% recorded once. This entry comes from a study of cytomegalovirus exposure and HLA in healthy donors. Between the trimmed V and J ends, which lost 2 bases and 9 bases, there was a span of 16 bases. The CDR3 spans 14 residues. In germline, CDR1 is SGHRS, CDR2 YFSETQ. This clonotype was obtained from a woman in her forties or fifties in good health and CMV-seropositive. The sequencing sample was made of PBMCs. V and J are TRBV5-1 and TRBJ2-3; maybe TRBD1 (6 bases). The CDR3, as DNA: TGCGCCAGCAGCTTATCCGGGACATTCGACACGCAGTATTTT. Encoded protein: CASSLSGTFDTQYF.